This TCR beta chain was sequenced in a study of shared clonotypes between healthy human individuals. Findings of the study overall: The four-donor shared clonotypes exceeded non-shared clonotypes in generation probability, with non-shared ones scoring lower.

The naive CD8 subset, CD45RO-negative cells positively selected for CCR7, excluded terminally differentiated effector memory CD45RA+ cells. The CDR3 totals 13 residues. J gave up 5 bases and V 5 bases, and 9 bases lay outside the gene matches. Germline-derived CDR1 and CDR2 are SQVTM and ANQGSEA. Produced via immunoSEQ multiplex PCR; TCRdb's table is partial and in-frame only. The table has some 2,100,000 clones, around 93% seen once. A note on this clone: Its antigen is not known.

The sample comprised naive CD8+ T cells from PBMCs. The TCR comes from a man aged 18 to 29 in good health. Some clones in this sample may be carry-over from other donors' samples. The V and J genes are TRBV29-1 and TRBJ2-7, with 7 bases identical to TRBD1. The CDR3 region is CSVLRQGPHEQYF. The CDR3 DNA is TGCAGCGTTTTAAGACAGGGTCCCCACGAGCAGTACTTC.